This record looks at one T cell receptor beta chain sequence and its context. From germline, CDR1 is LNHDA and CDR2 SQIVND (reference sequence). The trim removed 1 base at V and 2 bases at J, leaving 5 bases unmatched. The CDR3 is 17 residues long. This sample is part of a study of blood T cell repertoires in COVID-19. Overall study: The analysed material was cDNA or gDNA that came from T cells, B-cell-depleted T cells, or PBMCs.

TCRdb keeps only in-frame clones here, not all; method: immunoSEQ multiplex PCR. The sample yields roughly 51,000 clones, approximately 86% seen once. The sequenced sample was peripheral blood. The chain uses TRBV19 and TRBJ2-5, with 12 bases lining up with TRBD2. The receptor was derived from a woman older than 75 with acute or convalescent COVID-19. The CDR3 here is CASSIVLTSGGQETQYF. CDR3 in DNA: TGTGCCAGTAGTATAGTCTTGACTAGCGGGGGACAAGAGACCCAGTACTTC.